These 6 T cell receptor beta chains were sequenced from one sample in a study of CD8+ T cells in alopecia areata. Extracted from the samples, RNA was reverse transcribed into cDNA to serve as the sequencing template. TCRdb keeps only in-frame clones here, not all; method: immunoSEQ multiplex PCR. The sample consists of 95,000 to 150,000 clones, approximately 47% of them appearing once. The sample comprised NKG2D-low CD8+ T cells sorted from blood. These receptors were taken from a human donor with alopecia areata.

This clone was seen a few times. The chain joins TRBV28 to TRBJ2-7; D may be TRBD1 or TRBD2 (5 bases each). The V and J ends lost 5 bases and 1 base respectively, with 18 bases between them. The CDR3 covers 16 residues. CDR1 MDHEN and CDR2 SYDVKM come from the germline V gene. The CDR3 coding sequence is TGTGCCAGCAGTGCCTCGGGACGGAGGACTTCCTACGAGCAGTACTTC. Its translation is CASSASGRRTSYEQYF.

This clone was picked up a small number of times. This chain connects TRBV2 to TRBJ2-7; 10 nucleotides line up with TRBD1. The CDR3 runs to 15 residues. The germline CDR1 and CDR2 sequences are SNHLY and FYNNEI. Germline trimming cut 8 bases from V and 5 bases from J; bases unmatched to any gene: 12. CDR3 region: CASGPPGQGIHEQYF. The CDR3 DNA follows: TGTGCCAGCGGACCGCCGGGACAGGGGATACACGAGCAGTACTTC.

The V call is TRBV30, the J call TRBJ2-1; D is possibly TRBD2 (6 bases). V lost 0 bases to trimming and J lost 8 bases, with 17 bases between them. There are 15 residues in the CDR3. Looked up from germline, CDR1 is GTSNPN and CDR2 is SVGIG (reference sequence). Written as DNA, the CDR3 is TGTGCCTGGAGTGTGAGGGACTCGGAGATCGATGAGCAGTTCTTC. As protein: CAWSVRDSEIDEQFF. Based on the CDR3 plus reference TRBV30 and TRBJ2-1, the full variable domain is SQTIHQWPATLVQPVGSPLSLECTVEGTSNPNLYWYRQAAGRGLQLLFYSVGIGQISSEVPQNLSASRPQDRQFILSSKKLLLSDSGFYLCAWSVRDSEIDEQFFGPGTRLTVL.

This clone was picked up a small number of times. This chain links TRBV7-9 with TRBJ2-1; 10 nucleotides match TRBD2. The V gene end was trimmed by 5 bases and the J gene end by 4 bases; junction bases not matched to a gene: 5. Germline-derived CDR1 and CDR2 are SEHNR and FQNEAQ (reference sequence). The CDR3 loop spans 15 amino acids. CDR3 coding DNA: TGTGCCAGCAGCGCCGGGACTAGCGCTTACAATGAGCAGTTCTTC. Translating it yields CASSAGTSAYNEQFF. Using reference TRBV7-9 and TRBJ2-1 for the parts outside the CDR3, the full variable domain is DTGVSQNPRHKITKRGQNVTFRCDPISEHNRLYWYRQTLGQGPEFLTYFQNEAQLEKSRLLSDRFSAERPKGSFSTLEIQRTEQGDSAMYLCASSAGTSAYNEQFFGPGTRLTVL.

The CDR3 is CASSFTGHEQYF. Written as DNA, the CDR3 is TGTGCCAGCAGTTTTACGGGACACGAGCAGTACTTC. This rearrangement joins TRBV27 to TRBJ2-7; tentatively, D is TRBD1 or TRBD2 (5 bases each). The length of the CDR3 is 12 residues. Germline V gene sequence: CDR1 MNHEY, CDR2 SMNVEV (reference sequence). Deletions cut 3 bases from V and 5 bases from J, with 8 bases between.

The J gene is TRBJ2-7, the V gene TRBV5-4, with 8 positions matching TRBD2. Trimming removed 3 bases from V and 6 bases from J; junction bases left unmatched: 5. Germline V gene lookup returns CDR1 SGHNT and CDR2 YYREEE (reference sequence). The CDR3 runs to 13 residues. The CDR3 here is CASSWGLDAEQYF. In DNA form, the CDR3 reads TGTGCCAGCAGCTGGGGACTAGACGCCGAGCAGTACTTC.